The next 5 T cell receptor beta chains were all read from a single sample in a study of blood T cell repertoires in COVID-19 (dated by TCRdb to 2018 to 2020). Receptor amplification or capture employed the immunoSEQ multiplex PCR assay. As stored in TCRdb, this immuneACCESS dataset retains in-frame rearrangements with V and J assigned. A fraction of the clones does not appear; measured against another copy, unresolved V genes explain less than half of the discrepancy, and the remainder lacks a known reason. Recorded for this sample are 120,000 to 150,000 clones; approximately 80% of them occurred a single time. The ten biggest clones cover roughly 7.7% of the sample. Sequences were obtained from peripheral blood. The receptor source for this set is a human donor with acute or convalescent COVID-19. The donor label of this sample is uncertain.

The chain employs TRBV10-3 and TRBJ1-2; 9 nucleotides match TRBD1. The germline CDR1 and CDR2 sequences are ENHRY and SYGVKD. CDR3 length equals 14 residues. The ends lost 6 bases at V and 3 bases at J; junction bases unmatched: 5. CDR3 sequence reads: CAIRIQGADYGYTF. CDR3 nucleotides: TGTGCCATCAGAATACAGGGGGCGGACTATGGCTACACCTTC.

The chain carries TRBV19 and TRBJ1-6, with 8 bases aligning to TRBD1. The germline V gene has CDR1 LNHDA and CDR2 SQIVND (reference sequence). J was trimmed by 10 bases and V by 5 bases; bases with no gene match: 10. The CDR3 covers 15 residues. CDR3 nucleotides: TGTGCCAGTAGTGCACCGGGACAGGAGAGGTCACCCCTCCACTTT. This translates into CASSAPGQERSPLHF.

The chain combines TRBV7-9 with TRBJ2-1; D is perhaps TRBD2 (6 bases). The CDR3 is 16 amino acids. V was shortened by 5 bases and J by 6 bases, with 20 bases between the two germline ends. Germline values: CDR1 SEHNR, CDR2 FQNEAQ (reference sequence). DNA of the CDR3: TGTGCCAGCAGCCTCTTAGAGGCAGGCGGGATCAATGAGCAGTTCTTC. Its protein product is CASSLLEAGGINEQFF.

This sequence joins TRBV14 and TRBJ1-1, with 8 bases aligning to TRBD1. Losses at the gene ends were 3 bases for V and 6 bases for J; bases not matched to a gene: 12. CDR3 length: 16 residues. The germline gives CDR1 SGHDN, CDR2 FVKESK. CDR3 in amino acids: CASSHRDRTLVPEAFF. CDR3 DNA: TGTGCCAGCAGCCACCGGGACAGGACACTTGTCCCTGAAGCTTTCTTT.

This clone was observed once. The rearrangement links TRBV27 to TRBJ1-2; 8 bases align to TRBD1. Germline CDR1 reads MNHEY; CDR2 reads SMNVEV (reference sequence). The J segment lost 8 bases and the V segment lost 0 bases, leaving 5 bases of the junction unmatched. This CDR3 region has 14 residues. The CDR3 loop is CASSLSPRGHGYTF. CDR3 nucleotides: TGTGCCAGCAGTTTATCACCCAGGGGGCACGGCTACACCTTC.